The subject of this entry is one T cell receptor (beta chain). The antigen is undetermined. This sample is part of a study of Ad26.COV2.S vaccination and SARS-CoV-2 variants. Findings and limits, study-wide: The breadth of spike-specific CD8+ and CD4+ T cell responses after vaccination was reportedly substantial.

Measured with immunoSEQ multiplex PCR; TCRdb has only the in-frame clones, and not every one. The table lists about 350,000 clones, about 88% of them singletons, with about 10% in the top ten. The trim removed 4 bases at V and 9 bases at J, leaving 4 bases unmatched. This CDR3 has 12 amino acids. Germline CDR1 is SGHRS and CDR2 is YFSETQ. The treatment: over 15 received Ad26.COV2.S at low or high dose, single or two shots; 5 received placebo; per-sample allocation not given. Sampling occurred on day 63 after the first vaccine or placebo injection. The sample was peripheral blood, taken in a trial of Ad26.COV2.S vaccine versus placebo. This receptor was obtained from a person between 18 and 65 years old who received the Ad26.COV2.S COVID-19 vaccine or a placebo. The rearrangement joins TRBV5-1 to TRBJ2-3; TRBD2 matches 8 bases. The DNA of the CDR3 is TGCGCCAGCAGCGGAACTAGCGGAACGCAGTATTTT. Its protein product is CASSGTSGTQYF.